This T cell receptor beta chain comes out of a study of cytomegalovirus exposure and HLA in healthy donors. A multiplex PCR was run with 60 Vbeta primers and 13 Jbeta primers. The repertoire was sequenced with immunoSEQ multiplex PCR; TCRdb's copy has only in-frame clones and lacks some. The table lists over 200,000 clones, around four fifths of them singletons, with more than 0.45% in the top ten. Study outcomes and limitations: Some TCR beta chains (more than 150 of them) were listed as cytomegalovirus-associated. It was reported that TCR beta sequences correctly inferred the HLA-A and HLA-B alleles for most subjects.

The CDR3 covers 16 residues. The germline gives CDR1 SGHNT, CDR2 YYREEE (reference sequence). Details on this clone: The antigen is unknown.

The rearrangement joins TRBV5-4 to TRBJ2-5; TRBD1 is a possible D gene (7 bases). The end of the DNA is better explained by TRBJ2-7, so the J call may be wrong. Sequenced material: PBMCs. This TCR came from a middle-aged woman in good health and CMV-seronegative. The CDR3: CASSLGRGGQAYEQYF. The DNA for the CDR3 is TGTGCCAGCAGCTTGGGACGGGGAGGACAGGCCTACGAGCAGTACTTC.